This TCR beta chain was captured in a study of blood T cell repertoires in COVID-19. The assay was immunoSEQ multiplex PCR, and TCRdb's table has in-frame clones only and misses some. The profile shows roughly 50,000 clones, roughly 87% of them singletons. The V gene end was trimmed by 2 bases and the J gene end by 4 bases; junction bases not matched to a gene: 16. The CDR3 consists of 20 residues. Germline V gives CDR1 KGHSH, CDR2 LQKENI. Sequenced input: peripheral blood. This sequence joins TRBV18 and TRBJ2-3; the match to TRBD2 covers 12 bases. This receptor was identified in a woman aged 55-70 years with acute or convalescent COVID-19. The CDR3 DNA sequence: TGTGCCAGCTCACCATTGGGAGTGGCTAGCGGGAGGGCCTCTCCAGATACGCAGTATTTT. Protein sequence: CASSPLGVASGRASPDTQYF.